This T cell receptor (beta chain) was recorded in a study of blood T cell repertoires in COVID-19. Whole-study context: PBMCs, B-cell-depleted T cells, or T cells provided the cDNA or gDNA that made up the material.

The data were produced by immunoSEQ multiplex PCR, yet TCRdb's version contains in-frame clones alone and is incomplete. The repertoire holds more than 200,000 clones, with roughly 80% as singletons. Donors were grouped by their self-reported clinical history. The recovered donors of Cohort 3 showed two negative PCRs, clearance, or symptom resolution. The source of this sequence is a man in his sixties who had recovered from COVID-19. Sequencing was performed on PBMCs or T cells enriched from blood (not recorded which).

The CDR3 nucleotides are TGTGCCAGCAGCGGGACTGGCAATCAGCCCCAGCATTTT. Its protein product is CASSGTGNQPQHF. The chain has TRBV11-2 and TRBJ1-5; D possibly corresponds to TRBD1 (5 bases). The V and J ends lost 5 bases and 2 bases respectively, with 7 bases between them. The CDR3 loop spans 13 amino acids. Germline V gene data show CDR1 as SGHAT and CDR2 as FQNNGV.